Following are 8 T cell receptor beta chains from one sample sequenced in a study of blood T cell repertoires in COVID-19 (dated by TCRdb to the early 2020s). Receptor amplification or capture employed the immunoSEQ multiplex PCR assay. Here the immuneACCESS table is served through TCRdb, limited to in-frame sequences with V and J called. Missing clones are a known gap in these copies; in checked studies unresolved V genes cover under half, and the rest lacks a known reason. The sample profile shows 110,000 or so clones; roughly 87% of them were found once. The ten largest account for roughly 8.2% of the sample. The specimen sequenced was peripheral blood. The source of these receptors is a human donor in a cohort sampled during active COVID-19.

The chain employs TRBV9 and TRBJ1-4; D is uncertain. Germline CDR1 reads SGDLS; CDR2 reads YYNGEE. The CDR3 contains 17 residues. Trimming removed 4 bases from V and 2 bases from J, with 18 bases in between. Written as DNA, the CDR3 is TGTGCCAGCAGCTTTCGGGAGGGATTTAGGACTAATGAAAAACTGTTTTTT. Amino acids: CASSFREGFRTNEKLFF.

V gene TRBV3-1 (or the pseudogene TRBV3-2) combines with J gene TRBJ2-7; 10 nucleotides line up with TRBD2. Germline CDR1 reads LGHDT; CDR2 reads YNNKEL (reference sequence). This CDR3 has 15 amino acids. V was clipped by 4 bases and J by 1 base; unmatched bases: 4. Here the CDR3 DNA reads TGTGCCAGCAGCCCCTTAGCGGGAGGATCCTACGAGCAGTACTTC. Translation gives CASSPLAGGSYEQYF.

The V gene is TRBV5-1, the J gene TRBJ2-5; the D gene is possibly TRBD2 (7 bases). Trimming removed 0 bases from V and 4 bases from J, with 13 bases in between. CDR1 and CDR2 (germline): SGHRS, YFSETQ. This CDR3 has 15 residues. The CDR3 sequence: CASSLEWGGGETQYF. The DNA of the CDR3 is TGCGCCAGCAGCTTGGAGTGGGGGGGCGGAGAGACCCAGTACTTC. Full variable domain (outside the CDR3, taken from reference TRBV5-1 and TRBJ2-5): KAGVTQTPRYLIKTRGQQVTLSCSPISGHRSVSWYQQTPGQGLQFLFEYFSETQRNKGNFPGRFSGRQFSNSRSEMNVSTLELGDSALYLCASSLEWGGGETQYFGPGTRLLVL.

The gene calls are TRBV25-1 and TRBJ1-6, with 8 positions matching TRBD1. V dropped 2 bases and J dropped 9; count of bases not matched to a gene: 12. The CDR3 runs to 17 residues. Per germline, CDR1 MGHDK and CDR2 SYGVNS. The DNA of the CDR3 is TGTGCCAGCAGTGAAGGTTGGGCAGGGGGCGTCGGTTCACCCCTCCACTTT. Protein sequence: CASSEGWAGGVGSPLHF.

V is TRBV24-1 and J is TRBJ2-6; TRBD2 might be the D (6 bases). V lost 2 bases and J lost 2, with 6 bases in between. Germline CDR1 reads KGHDR; CDR2 reads SFDVKD. The CDR3 sequence is 15 residues long. The CDR3 sequence: CATSDSGAGANVLTF. DNA for the CDR3: TGTGCCACCAGTGATTCGGGAGCTGGGGCCAACGTCCTGACTTTC.

The chain is built from TRBV11-2 and TRBJ2-7; 11 bases line up with TRBD1. J was trimmed by 2 bases and V by 5 bases; bases with no gene match: 5. Per the germline V gene, CDR1 is SGHAT and CDR2 is FQNNGV. The CDR3 is 15 residues long. CDR3 nucleotide sequence: TGTGCCAGCAGCAGTCCGGGACAGGGGGCCTACGAGCAGTACTTC. This gives the protein CASSSPGQGAYEQYF.

The chain has TRBV7-9 and TRBJ2-7; tentatively, D is TRBD2 (6 bases). CDR1 and CDR2 from the germline V gene are SEHNR and FQNEAQ (reference sequence). The CDR3 runs to 13 residues. The ends were cut back, 5 bases at V and 4 bases at J, with 12 bases in the middle. For the CDR3, the DNA is TGTGCCAGCAGCCCAAGCCGGGGGTACGAGCAGTACTTC. This codes for CASSPSRGYEQYF.

CDR3 region: CASSLDRGNYGYTF. The CDR3 DNA reads TGCGCCAGCAGCTTGGACAGGGGGAACTATGGCTACACCTTC. The chain employs TRBV5-1 and TRBJ1-2, with TRBD1 matching over 8 bases. The CDR3 runs 14 residues. V was clipped by 0 bases and J by 2 bases; unmatched bases: 0. Per the germline V gene, CDR1 is SGHRS and CDR2 is YFSETQ.